This note documents a single TCR beta chain sequence. The antigen remains unidentified. In TCRdb, the reads were re-called with MiXCR into one record per CDR3 protein. The repertoire consists of approximately 1,000,000 distinct CDR3 sequences, with roughly 31% occurring once and the leading ten covering roughly an eighth. This sample is drawn from a study of T cell repertoires in cytomegalovirus infection. With 8 bases removed from V and 5 bases from J, the gap between germline ends came to 14 bases. Germline CDR1 and CDR2: MNHEY and SMNVEV (reference sequence). This CDR3 comprises 13 residues. The sample was cultured CD8+ T cells from PBMCs, taken from culture after CMV antigen stimulation. This TCR was recovered from a human donor in good health (CMV status not recorded). Some clones in this sample may be carry-over from other donors' samples. The rearrangement links TRBV27 to TRBJ2-3; maybe TRBD1 (5 bases). The CDR3 sequence: CASAGILGDTQYF. CDR3 sequence (DNA): TGTGCCAGCGCAGGGATCCTTGGAGATACGCAGTATTTT.